Below are 15 T cell receptor beta chains sequenced from a single sample in a study of T cell responses to AZD1222 COVID-19 vaccine. Generated by immunoSEQ multiplex PCR, the TCRdb table keeps only in-frame clones and is missing some. Here the sample spans around 100,000 clones, about 88% being singletons. The material was peripheral blood, obtained on day 0 of AZD1222 vaccination. These receptor sequences come from an adult in good health.

The genes are TRBV10-1 and TRBJ2-7; 12 bases are a match to TRBD1. The CDR3 runs 16 residues. With 6 bases clipped from V and 5 bases from J, the junction kept 11 bases outside the gene matches. Germline V CDR1 and CDR2: WNHNN, SYGVQD (reference sequence). CDR3 protein: CASSYVRDRGLDEQYF. In DNA, the CDR3 is TGCGCCAGCAGCTACGTCCGGGACAGGGGGCTCGACGAGCAGTACTTC.

This chain links TRBV7-8 with TRBJ2-7; a possible D gene is TRBD2 (6 bases). Germline CDR1 SGHVS, CDR2 FQNEAQ. This CDR3 region has 16 residues. The V end was cut by 5 bases, the J end by 2 bases, with 19 bases between. The CDR3 sequence is CASSPDRLVGPYEQYF. Written as DNA, the CDR3 is TGTGCCAGCAGCCCCGACCGACTAGTAGGGCCCTACGAGCAGTACTTC.

The chain employs TRBV6-5 and TRBJ1-6, with unresolved D. The CDR3 is made up of 14 amino acids. The V end was cut by 9 bases, the J end by 7 bases, with 16 bases between. Germline CDR1 MNHEY, CDR2 SVGAGI. The CDR3 loop is CASLGVSKNSPLHF. CDR3 nucleotide sequence: TGTGCCAGTCTAGGCGTTTCCAAAAATTCACCCCTCCACTTT.

The chain uses TRBV7-9 and TRBJ2-7; D not resolved. This CDR3 is built from 13 residues. The germline CDR1 and CDR2 sequences are SEHNR and FQNEAQ (reference sequence). V was clipped by 0 bases and J by 4 bases, with 7 bases between them. The DNA for the CDR3 is TGTGCCAGCAGCTTAGCGCCGTTATACGAGCAGTACTTC. Protein: CASSLAPLYEQYF.

In nucleotides, the CDR3 is TGTGCCAGCAGTGAAAGGCAGGGCTTTGGAAAACTGTTTTTT. Protein sequence: CASSERQGFGKLFF. The V and J genes are TRBV6-1 and TRBJ1-4, with a tentative D call TRBD1 (5 bases). V lost 2 bases, J lost 10 bases, and 14 bases lay in between. CDR3 length equals 14 residues. In germline, CDR1 is MNHNS, CDR2 SASEGT.

The chain uses TRBV9 and TRBJ2-2; D uncertain. The germline V and J ends were trimmed by 3 bases and 7 bases, with 16 bases remaining between them. In germline, CDR1 is SGDLS, CDR2 YYNGEE. The length of the CDR3 is 15 residues. The CDR3 region has the DNA TGTGCCAGCAGCGCCCTGGTAGAGGTCGGCGGGGAGCTGTTTTTT. The encoded protein is CASSALVEVGGELFF.

The rearrangement links TRBV10-3 to TRBJ1-4; D may be TRBD1 (6 bases). With 5 bases removed from V and 6 bases from J, the gap between germline ends came to 13 bases. Germline V gene sequence: CDR1 ENHRY, CDR2 SYGVKD. The CDR3 has 14 amino acids. The CDR3 sequence is CAISSGGGDEKLFF. The CDR3 DNA reads as TGTGCCATCAGTTCGGGGGGCGGGGATGAAAAACTGTTTTTT.

This chain uses TRBV27 with TRBJ1-2; no reliable D call. Between the trimmed V and J ends, which lost 1 base and 8 bases, there was a span of 11 bases. CDR3 size: 13 residues. Germline V gives CDR1 MNHEY, CDR2 SMNVEV (reference sequence). DNA of the CDR3: TGTGCCAGCAGTTTATTCGGCCTCGGGGGCTACACCTTC. This translates into CASSLFGLGGYTF.

The rearrangement links TRBV6-6 to TRBJ1-3; no firm D call. Germline lookup yields CDR1 MNHNY and CDR2 SVGAGI (reference sequence). V gave up 2 bases and J gave up 3 bases, with 2 bases separating them. CDR3 length: 12 residues. The DNA of the CDR3 is TGTGCCAGCAGTTACGTTGGAAACACCATATATTTT. Amino acid sequence: CASSYVGNTIYF.

J is TRBJ2-5 and V is TRBV4-1, with D possibly called TRBD1 or TRBD2 (5 bases each). Looked up from germline, CDR1 is MGHRA and CDR2 is YSYEKL. Trimming took 4 bases from V and 2 from J, leaving 8 bases between them. The CDR3 loop spans 13 amino acids. CDR3 loop: CASSLWGQETQYF. The CDR3 DNA is TGCGCCAGCAGCCTGTGGGGGCAAGAGACCCAGTACTTC.

The chain carries TRBV6-5 and TRBJ1-4; no firm D call. This CDR3 has 14 amino acids. V lost 7 bases to trimming and J lost 0 bases, with 9 bases between them. Per germline, CDR1 MNHEY and CDR2 SVGAGI. This CDR3 is CASKPEPTNEKLFF. In DNA form, the CDR3 reads TGTGCCAGCAAGCCGGAACCAACTAATGAAAAACTGTTTTTT.

In regard to this clone: At one end, the junction sequence differs from germline, possibly due to a read error. The chain couples TRBV5-1 to TRBJ1-2, with 9 bases lining up with TRBD1. Germline loops: CDR1 SGHRS, CDR2 YFSETQ. CDR3 length: 11 residues. The CDR3 DNA follows: TGCGCCAGCAGCTGGGGGACAGGGTTAAGCTTC. Residues: CASSWGTGLSF.

The chain carries TRBV24-1 and TRBJ2-3, with 8 bases matching TRBD2. V was pared by 5 bases and J by 3 bases, with 9 bases of the junction left unmatched. The CDR3 has 16 residues. Germline assignment: CDR1 KGHDR and CDR2 SFDVKD. The CDR3 loop is CATSATPGGGTDTQYF. The CDR3 DNA reads as TGTGCCACCAGTGCCACACCCGGCGGGGGGACAGATACGCAGTATTTT.

V usage is TRBV27 and J usage is TRBJ2-5, with a tentative D call TRBD2 (5 bases). The CDR3 spans 13 residues. The germline V and J ends were trimmed by 3 bases and 5 bases, with 10 bases remaining between them. CDR1 is MNHEY, CDR2 SMNVEV, per germline (reference sequence). This CDR3 is CASSLAGRETQYF. The DNA for the CDR3 is TGTGCCAGCAGTTTGGCGGGTCGGGAGACCCAGTACTTC.

The CDR3 spells CASSLGGRGGIEQFF. The CDR3 DNA reads as TGCGCCAGCAGCTTGGGCGGCCGCGGTGGTATAGAGCAGTTCTTC. V and J are TRBV5-1 and TRBJ2-1; D not resolved. The CDR3 is 15 residues long. Trimming shortened V by 0 bases and J by 10 bases, and 17 bases separated the two germline ends. Germline CDR1 SGHRS, CDR2 YFSETQ. Together with reference TRBV5-1 and TRBJ2-1, the CDR3 gives the full variable domain: KAGVTQTPRYLIKTRGQQVTLSCSPISGHRSVSWYQQTPGQGLQFLFEYFSETQRNKGNFPGRFSGRQFSNSRSEMNVSTLELGDSALYLCASSLGGRGGIEQFFGPGTRLTVL.